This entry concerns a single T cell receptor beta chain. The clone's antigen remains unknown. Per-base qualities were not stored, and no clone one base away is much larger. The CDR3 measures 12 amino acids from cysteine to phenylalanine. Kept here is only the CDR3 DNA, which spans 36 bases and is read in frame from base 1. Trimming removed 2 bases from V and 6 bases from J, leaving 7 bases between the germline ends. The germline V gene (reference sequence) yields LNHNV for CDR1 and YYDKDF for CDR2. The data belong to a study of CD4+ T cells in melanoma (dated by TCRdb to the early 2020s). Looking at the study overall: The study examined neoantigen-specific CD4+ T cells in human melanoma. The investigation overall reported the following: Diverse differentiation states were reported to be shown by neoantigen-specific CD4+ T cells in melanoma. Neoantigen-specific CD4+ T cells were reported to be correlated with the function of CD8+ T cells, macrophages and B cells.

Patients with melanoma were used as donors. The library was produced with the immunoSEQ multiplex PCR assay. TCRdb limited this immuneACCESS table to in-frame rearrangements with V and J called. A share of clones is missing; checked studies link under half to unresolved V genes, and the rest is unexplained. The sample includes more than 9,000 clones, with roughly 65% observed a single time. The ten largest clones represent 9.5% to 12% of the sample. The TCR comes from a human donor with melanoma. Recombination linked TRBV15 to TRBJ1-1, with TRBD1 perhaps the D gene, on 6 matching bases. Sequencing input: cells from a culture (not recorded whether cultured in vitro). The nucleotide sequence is TGTGCCACCAGCAGACAGGGGTCTGAAGCTTTCTTT. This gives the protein CATSRQGSEAFF.